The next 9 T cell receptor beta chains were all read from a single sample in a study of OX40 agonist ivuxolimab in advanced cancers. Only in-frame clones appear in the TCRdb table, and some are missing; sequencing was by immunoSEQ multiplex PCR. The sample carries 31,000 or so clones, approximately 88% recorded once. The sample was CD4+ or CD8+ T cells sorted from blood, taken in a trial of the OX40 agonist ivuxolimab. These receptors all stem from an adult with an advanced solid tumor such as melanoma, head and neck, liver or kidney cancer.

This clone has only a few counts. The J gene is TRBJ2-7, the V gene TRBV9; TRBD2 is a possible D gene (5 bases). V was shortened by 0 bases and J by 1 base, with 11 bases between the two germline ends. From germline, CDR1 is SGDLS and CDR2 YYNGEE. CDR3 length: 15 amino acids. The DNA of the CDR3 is TGTGCCAGCAGCGTAGGAGCGGCCGCTTCCTACGAGCAGTACTTC. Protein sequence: CASSVGAAASYEQYF.

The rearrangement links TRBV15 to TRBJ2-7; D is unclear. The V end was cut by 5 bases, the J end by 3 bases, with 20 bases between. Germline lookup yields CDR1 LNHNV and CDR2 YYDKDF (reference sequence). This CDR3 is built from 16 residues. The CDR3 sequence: CATSGSLDFQSYEQYF. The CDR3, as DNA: TGTGCCACCAGCGGCTCCTTAGACTTCCAGAGCTACGAGCAGTACTTC.

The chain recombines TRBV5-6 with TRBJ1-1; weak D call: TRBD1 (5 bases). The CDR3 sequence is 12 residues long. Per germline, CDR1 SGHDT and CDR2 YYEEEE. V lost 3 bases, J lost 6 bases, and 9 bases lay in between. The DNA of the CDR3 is TGTGCCAGCAGCTCTGGGGGTTCTGAAGCTTTCTTT. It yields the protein CASSSGGSEAFF.

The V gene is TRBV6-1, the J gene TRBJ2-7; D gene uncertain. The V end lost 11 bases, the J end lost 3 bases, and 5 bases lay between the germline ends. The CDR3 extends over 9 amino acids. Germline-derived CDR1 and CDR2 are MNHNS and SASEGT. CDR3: CARRYEQYF. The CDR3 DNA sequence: TGTGCCCGGCGCTACGAGCAGTACTTC.

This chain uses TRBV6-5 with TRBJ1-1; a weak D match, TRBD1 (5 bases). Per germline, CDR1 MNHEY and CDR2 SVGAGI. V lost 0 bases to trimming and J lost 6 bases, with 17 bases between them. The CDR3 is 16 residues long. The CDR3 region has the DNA TGTGCCAGCAGTTACTCGACCGCGGGGGGAATCCCTGAAGCTTTCTTT. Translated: CASSYSTAGGIPEAFF.

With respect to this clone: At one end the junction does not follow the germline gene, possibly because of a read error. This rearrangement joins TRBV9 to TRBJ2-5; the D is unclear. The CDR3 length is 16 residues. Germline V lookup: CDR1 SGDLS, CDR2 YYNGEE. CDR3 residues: CASSVDNGPDQEPQYF. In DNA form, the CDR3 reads TGTGCCAGCAGCGTAGATAATGGGCCTGACCAAGAGCCCCAGTACTTC.

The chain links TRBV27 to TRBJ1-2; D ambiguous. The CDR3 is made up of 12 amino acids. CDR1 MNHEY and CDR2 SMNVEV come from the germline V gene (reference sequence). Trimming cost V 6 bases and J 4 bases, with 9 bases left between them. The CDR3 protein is CASRKTGYGYTF. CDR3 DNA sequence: TGTGCCAGCAGGAAGACGGGCTATGGCTACACCTTC.

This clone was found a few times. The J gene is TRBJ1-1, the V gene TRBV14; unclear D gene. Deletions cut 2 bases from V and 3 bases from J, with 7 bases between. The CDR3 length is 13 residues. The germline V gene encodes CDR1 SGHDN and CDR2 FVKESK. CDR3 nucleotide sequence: TGTGCCAGCAGCCAACCCTGGGACACTGAAGCTTTCTTT. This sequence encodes CASSQPWDTEAFF. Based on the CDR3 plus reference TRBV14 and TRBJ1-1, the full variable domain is EAGVTQFPSHSVIEKGQTVTLRCDPISGHDNLYWYRRVMGKEIKFLLHFVKESKQDESGMPNNRFLAERTGGTYSTLKVQPAELEDSGVYFCASSQPWDTEAFFGQGTRLTVV.

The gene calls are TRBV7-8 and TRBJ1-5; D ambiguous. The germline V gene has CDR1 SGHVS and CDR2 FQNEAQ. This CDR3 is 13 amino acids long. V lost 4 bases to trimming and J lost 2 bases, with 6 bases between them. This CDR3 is CASSSRRNQPQHF. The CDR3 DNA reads TGTGCCAGCAGCTCCCGTCGCAATCAGCCCCAGCATTTT. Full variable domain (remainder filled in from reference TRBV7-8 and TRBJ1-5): GAGVSQSPRYKVAKRGQDVALRCDPISGHVSLFWYQQALGQGPEFLTYFQNEAQLDKSGLPSDRFFAERPEGSVSTLKIQRTQQEDSAVYLCASSSRRNQPQHFGDGTRLSIL.